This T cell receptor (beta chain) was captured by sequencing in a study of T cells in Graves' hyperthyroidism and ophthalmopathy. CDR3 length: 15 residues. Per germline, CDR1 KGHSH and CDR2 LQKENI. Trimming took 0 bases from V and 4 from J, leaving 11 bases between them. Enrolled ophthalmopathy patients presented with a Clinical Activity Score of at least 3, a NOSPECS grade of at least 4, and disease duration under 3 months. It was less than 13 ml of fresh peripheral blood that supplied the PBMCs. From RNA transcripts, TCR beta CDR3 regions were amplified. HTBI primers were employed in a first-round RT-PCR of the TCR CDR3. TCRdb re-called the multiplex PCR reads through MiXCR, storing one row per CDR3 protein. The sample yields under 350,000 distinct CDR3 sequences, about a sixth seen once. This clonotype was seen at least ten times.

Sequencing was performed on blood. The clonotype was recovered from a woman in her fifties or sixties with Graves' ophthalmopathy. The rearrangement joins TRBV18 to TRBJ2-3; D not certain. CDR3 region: CASSPPSAPSDTQYF. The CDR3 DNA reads TGTGCCAGCTCACCACCCTCTGCCCCATCAGATACGCAGTATTTT.